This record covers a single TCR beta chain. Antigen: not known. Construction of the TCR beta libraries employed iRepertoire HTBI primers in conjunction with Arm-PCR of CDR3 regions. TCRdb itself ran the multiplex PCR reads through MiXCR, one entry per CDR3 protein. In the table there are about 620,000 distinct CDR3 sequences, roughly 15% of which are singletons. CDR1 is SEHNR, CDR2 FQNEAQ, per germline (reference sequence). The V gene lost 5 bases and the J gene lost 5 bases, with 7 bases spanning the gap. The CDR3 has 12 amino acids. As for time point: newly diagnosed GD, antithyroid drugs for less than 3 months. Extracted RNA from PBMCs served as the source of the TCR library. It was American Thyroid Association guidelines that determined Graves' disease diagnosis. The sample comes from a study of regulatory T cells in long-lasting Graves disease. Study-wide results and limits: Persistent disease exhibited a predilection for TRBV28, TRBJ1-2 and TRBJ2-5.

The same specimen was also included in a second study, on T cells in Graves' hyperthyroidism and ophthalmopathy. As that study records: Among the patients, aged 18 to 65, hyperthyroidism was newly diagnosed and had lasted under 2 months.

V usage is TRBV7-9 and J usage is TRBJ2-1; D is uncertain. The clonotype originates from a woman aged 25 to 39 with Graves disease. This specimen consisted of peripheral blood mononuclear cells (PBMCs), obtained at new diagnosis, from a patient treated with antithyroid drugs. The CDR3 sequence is CASSRPNNEQFF. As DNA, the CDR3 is TGTGCCAGCAGCCGGCCCAACAATGAGCAGTTCTTC. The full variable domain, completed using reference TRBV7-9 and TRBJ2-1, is DTGVSQNPRHKITKRGQNVTFRCDPISEHNRLYWYRQTLGQGPEFLTYFQNEAQLEKSRLLSDRFSAERPKGSFSTLEIQRTEQGDSAMYLCASSRPNNEQFFGPGTRLTVL.